This TCR beta chain was profiled in a study of shared clonotypes between healthy human individuals. The study's findings and limits: Researchers found naive subsets generally carried larger estimated richness than memory subsets. Blood was the only sampled material, and tissue repertoires likely differ.

Concerning this clone itself: What it recognizes is unknown.

Terminally differentiated effector memory CD45RA+ cells were excluded from the naive CD8 cells, which were CD45RO-negative and positively selected for CCR7. There were no recent acute infections or vaccinations among the donors, who were healthy HIV-negative adults. Assay: immunoSEQ multiplex PCR; the TCRdb copy retains only in-frame clones and omits some. The repertoire holds roughly 2.1 million clones, approximately 94% seen once, with roughly 1.7% in the top ten. CDR1 and CDR2 (germline): SGHDT, YYEEEE. V lost 2 bases to trimming and J lost 2 bases, with 2 bases between them. The CDR3 sequence is 12 residues long.

The rearrangement joins TRBV5-6 to TRBJ2-1, with no clear D. This receptor was identified in a man younger than 35 in good health. Some clones in this sample may be carry-over from other donors' samples. The material sequenced was naive CD8+ T cells from PBMCs. CDR3 loop: CASSFTYNEQFF. The CDR3 nucleotides are TGTGCCAGCAGCTTCACCTACAATGAGCAGTTCTTC.